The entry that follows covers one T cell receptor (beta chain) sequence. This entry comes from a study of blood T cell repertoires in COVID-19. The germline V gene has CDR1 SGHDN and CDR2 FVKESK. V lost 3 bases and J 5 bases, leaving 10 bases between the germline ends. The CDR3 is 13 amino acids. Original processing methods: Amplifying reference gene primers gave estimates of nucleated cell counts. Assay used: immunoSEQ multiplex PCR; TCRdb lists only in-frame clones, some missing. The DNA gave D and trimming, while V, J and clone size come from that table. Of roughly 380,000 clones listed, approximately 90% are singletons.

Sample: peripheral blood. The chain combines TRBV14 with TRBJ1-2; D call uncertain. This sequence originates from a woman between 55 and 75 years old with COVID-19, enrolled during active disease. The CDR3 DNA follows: TGTGCCAGCAGCCAGACACGGGGATATGGCTACACCTTC. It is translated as CASSQTRGYGYTF.